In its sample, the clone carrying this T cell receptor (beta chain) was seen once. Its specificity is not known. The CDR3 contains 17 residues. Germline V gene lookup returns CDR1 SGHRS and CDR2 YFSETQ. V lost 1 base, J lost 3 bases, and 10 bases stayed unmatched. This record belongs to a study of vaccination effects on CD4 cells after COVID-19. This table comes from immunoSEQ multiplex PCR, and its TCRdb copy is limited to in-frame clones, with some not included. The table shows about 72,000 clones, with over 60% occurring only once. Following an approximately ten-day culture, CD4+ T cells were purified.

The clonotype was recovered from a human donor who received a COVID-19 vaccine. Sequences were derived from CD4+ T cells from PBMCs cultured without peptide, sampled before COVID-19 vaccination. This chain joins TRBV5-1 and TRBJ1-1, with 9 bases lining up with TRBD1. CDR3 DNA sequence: TGCGCCAGCAGCTTGCAAGCCCAGGGACAGGGAGACACTGAAGCTTTCTTT. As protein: CASSLQAQGQGDTEAFF.